The sequence of this T cell receptor beta chain was determined in a study of beta chain features in type 1 diabetes. Study-level points and caveats: Across all four CD4+ subsets, people with type 1 diabetes showed modestly shorter TCRB CDR3s.

The investigators reverse transcribed all of the isolated RNA, so they sequenced expressed TCRB transcripts. Clones were sequenced by immunoSEQ multiplex PCR, and TCRdb holds only the in-frame ones, with some missing. Of under 250,000 clones detected, approximately 15% appear once; the ten largest clones hold approximately 0.02%. The CDR3 has 11 residues. Germline V gene lookup returns CDR1 GTSNPN and CDR2 SVGIG (reference sequence). The V gene lost 4 bases and the J gene lost 6 bases, with 9 bases spanning the gap. This clone was observed a few times. Its antigen is undetermined. This sequence originates from a man aged 30 to 45 with type 1 diabetes. V usage is TRBV30 and J usage is TRBJ1-2; D is unclear. Sequencing used naive CD4+ T cells from blood. Written as DNA, the CDR3 is TGTGCCTGGAAGCGAGGGAATGGCTACACCTTC. This translates into CAWKRGNGYTF. Together with reference TRBV30 and TRBJ1-2, the CDR3 gives the full variable domain: SQTIHQWPATLVQPVGSPLSLECTVEGTSNPNLYWYRQAAGRGLQLLFYSVGIGQISSEVPQNLSASRPQDRQFILSSKKLLLSDSGFYLCAWKRGNGYTFGSGTRLTVV.